This T cell receptor beta chain derives from a study of memory CD4+ T cells and cytomegalovirus serostatus. CDR1 and CDR2 from the germline V gene are SGHDT and YYEEEE. CDR3 length: 12 amino acids. Trimming took off 0 bases at V and 6 bases at J, with 3 bases between the two ends. General study points: The CMV-associated TCR signature appears largely within the CD4+ memory repertoire. Median bootstrapped AUC for CMV status was just over 0.94 originally, around 0.91 US-trained.

Per the study methods: Out-of-frame sequences were removed, leaving about 2,300,000 distinct TCRbeta sequences. Using immunoSEQ multiplex PCR, the repertoire was profiled, and TCRdb retains in-frame clones only, with some absent. Clone size and the V and J calls come from that table; the DNA yielded D and trimming. This sample has tens of thousands of clones, with 70% to 85% found just once. Single viable CD3+CD4+CD8-CD45RO+ cells were sorted as the memory CD4+ T cells. After thawing, CD4+ T cells were positively selected. Details on this clone: Its cognate antigen is unknown.

This sequence joins TRBV5-6 and TRBJ2-2; D is undetermined. This TCR derives from an adult in good health and CMV-seronegative. The sample consisted of memory CD4+ T cells from blood. The CDR3 reads CASSLAAGELFF. CDR3 nucleotides: TGTGCCAGCAGCTTGGCTGCCGGGGAGCTGTTTTTT.